Described below is a single TCR beta chain sequence and its context. Its antigen remains unknown. The V gene lost 5 bases and the J gene lost 3 bases, with 12 bases spanning the gap. Germline CDR1 is MDHEN and CDR2 is SYDVKM. The CDR3 covers 14 residues. The data were obtained in a study of shared clonotypes between healthy human individuals. Study-level findings and limits: Clonotype sharing across several donors was observed for about 5.2% of naive CD4 clonotypes.

Sequencing was performed with immunoSEQ multiplex PCR; in TCRdb, only in-frame clones are kept and a portion is missing. Here the sample spans about 610,000 clones, approximately 97% being singletons. The receptor comes from a woman under 40 in good health. The sample taken for sequencing was naive CD4+ T cells sorted from blood. Subset denoted: CD45RA+ positively selected. The chain carries TRBV28 and TRBJ2-3; D is ambiguous. CDR3 sequence (DNA): TGTGCCAGCAGTCAGTCTCACTTAACAGATACGCAGTATTTT. It is translated as CASSQSHLTDTQYF.